The T cell receptor (beta chain) under discussion was sequenced for a study of graft-versus-host responses after intestinal transplantation. The overall study: All of the recipients had induction that used anti-thymocyte globulin, then tacrolimus and steroids for 2 to 3 years.

Of note for this clone: Antigen: not known.

Study results and caveats: GvH clones detected in recipient marrow included some appearing first in ileum or blood.

In germline, CDR1 is LGHNA, CDR2 YSLEER. The CDR3 has 15 amino acids. Losses at the gene ends were 1 base for V and 8 bases for J; bases not matched to a gene: 6. Measured with immunoSEQ multiplex PCR; TCRdb has only the in-frame clones, and not every one. The data hold about 90,000 clones, with about 93% observed a single time. The chain carries TRBV4-3 and TRBJ2-1, with 9 positions matching TRBD2. The specimen was unstimulated CD8+ T cells sorted from spleen or lymph node cells, collected before intestinal transplant. The sequence came from a human donor who received an intestinal transplant. CDR3 sequence: CASSQGSSGADEQFF. CDR3 sequence (DNA): TGCGCCAGCAGCCAAGGTTCTAGCGGGGCAGATGAGCAGTTCTTC.